One sample yielded the 10 T cell receptor beta chains listed below, sequenced in a study of shared T cell receptors in the human thymus. TCRdb's table, derived via immunoSEQ multiplex PCR, lists solely in-frame clones and lacks some. Of hundreds of thousands of clones detected, around 82% appear once; the ten largest clones hold approximately 0.013%. This sample also belongs to another study, concerning human thymus T cells.

The specimen sequenced was thymocytes. The receptors here all came from a boy in the first two years of life with a congenital heart defect.

V usage is TRBV4-1 and J usage is TRBJ1-6; TRBD1 might be the D (6 bases). The ends were cut back, 2 bases at V and 5 bases at J, with 10 bases in the middle. This CDR3 is 15 amino acids long. Germline V gene lookup returns CDR1 MGHRA and CDR2 YSYEKL. Here the CDR3 DNA reads TGCGCCAGCAGCCAACGGTCAGGGGATAATTCACCCCTCCACTTT. It encodes CASSQRSGDNSPLHF.

The chain uses TRBV4-3 and TRBJ2-7; D remains unclear. V was clipped by 8 bases and J by 0 bases, with 17 bases between them. There are 15 residues in the CDR3. Germline lookup yields CDR1 LGHNA and CDR2 YSLEER. The CDR3 DNA reads as TGCGCCAGCCCCTCCGTGGCGGTGAGCTCCTACGAGCAGTACTTC. It yields the protein CASPSVAVSSYEQYF.

This rearrangement joins TRBV28 to TRBJ2-7, with 10 bases lining up with TRBD1. V was pared by 6 bases and J by 7 bases, with 15 bases of the junction left unmatched. This CDR3 is 16 amino acids long. Germline CDR1 is MDHEN and CDR2 is SYDVKM. Here the CDR3 reads CASSPFPGQGLGEQYF. The CDR3 DNA reads as TGTGCCAGCAGCCCCTTCCCGGGACAGGGGTTGGGGGAGCAGTACTTC.

This chain uses TRBV30 with TRBJ2-1; a possible D gene is TRBD2 (5 bases). In germline, CDR1 is GTSNPN, CDR2 SVGIG (reference sequence). CDR3 length: 15 residues. Deletions cut 3 bases from V and 8 bases from J, with 20 bases between. This CDR3 reads CAWRGERVGFHEQFF. The CDR3 DNA reads TGTGCCTGGAGAGGCGAGAGGGTGGGTTTCCATGAGCAGTTCTTC.

The rearrangement joins TRBV4-3 to TRBJ2-7, with 11 bases lining up with TRBD2. Germline lookup yields CDR1 LGHNA and CDR2 YSLEER. Germline trimming cut 0 bases from V and 3 bases from J; bases unmatched to any gene: 10. This CDR3 contains 18 residues. CDR3: CASSQDQLAGGPNYEQYF. In DNA form, the CDR3 reads TGCGCCAGCAGCCAAGATCAGCTAGCGGGAGGCCCCAACTACGAGCAGTACTTC.

This chain links TRBV28 with TRBJ1-4; 10 nucleotides agree with TRBD1. Germline lookup yields CDR1 MDHEN and CDR2 SYDVKM. Trimming cost V 5 bases and J 9 bases; bases outside gene matches: 18. CDR3 length equals 18 residues. CDR3 sequence (DNA): TGTGCCAGCAGTCGGCCGGGACAGGGGAGGGCTTCCCTTCAAAAACTGTTTTTT. This sequence encodes CASSRPGQGRASLQKLFF.

The chain combines TRBV14 with TRBJ1-2, with D tentatively TRBD1 (5 bases). V gave up 0 bases and J gave up 13 bases, with 18 bases separating them. This CDR3 contains 14 residues. The germline V gene has CDR1 SGHDN and CDR2 FVKESK. The CDR3 sequence is CASSQDSNSQTGTF. CDR3 nucleotide sequence: TGTGCCAGCAGCCAAGATTCCAATTCCCAAACAGGCACCTTC.

The rearrangement uses TRBV6-5 and TRBJ1-1; D may be TRBD1 (6 bases). The CDR3 has 15 amino acids. In germline, CDR1 is MNHEY, CDR2 SVGAGI. Trimming stripped 5 bases from V and 0 bases from J, with 13 bases between. CDR3 sequence: CASSPGQSLNTEAFF. CDR3 DNA: TGTGCCAGCAGTCCCGGACAGAGCCTGAACACTGAAGCTTTCTTT.

This clone was picked up a small number of times. The chain is built from TRBV4-3 and TRBJ1-3; D ambiguous. CDR3 length: 16 residues. CDR1 is LGHNA and CDR2 is YSLEER in the germline V gene. The V end was cut by 0 bases, the J end by 0 bases, with 9 bases between. The CDR3 nucleotides read TGCGCCAGCAGCCAAGATCTGGGGAGCTCTGGAAACACCATATATTTT. Translated: CASSQDLGSSGNTIYF.

The gene calls are TRBV18 and TRBJ1-5; no definite D call. Trimming stripped 2 bases from V and 3 bases from J, with 5 bases between. Germline-derived CDR1 and CDR2 are KGHSH and LQKENI. There are 13 residues in the CDR3. This CDR3 is CASSPGFNQPQHF. In DNA, the CDR3 is TGTGCCAGCTCACCAGGCTTCAATCAGCCCCAGCATTTT.